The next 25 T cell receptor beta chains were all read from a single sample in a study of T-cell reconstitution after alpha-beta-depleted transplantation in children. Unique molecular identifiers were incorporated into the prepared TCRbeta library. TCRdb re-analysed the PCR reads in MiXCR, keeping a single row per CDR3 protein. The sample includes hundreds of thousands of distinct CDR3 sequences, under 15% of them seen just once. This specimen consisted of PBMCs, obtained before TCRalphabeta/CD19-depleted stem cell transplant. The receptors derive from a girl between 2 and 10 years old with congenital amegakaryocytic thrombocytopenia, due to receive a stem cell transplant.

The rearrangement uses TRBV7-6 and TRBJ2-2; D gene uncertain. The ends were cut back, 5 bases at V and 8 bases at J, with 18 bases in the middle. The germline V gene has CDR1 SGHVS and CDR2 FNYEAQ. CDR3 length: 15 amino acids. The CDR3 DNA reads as TGTGCCAGCAGCCAAGCCCCCCTTCAAGGAGGGGAGCTGTTTTTT. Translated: CASSQAPLQGGELFF.

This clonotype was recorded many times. This CDR3 reads CASSLVRPSGSEQYF. The CDR3 DNA reads TGCGCCAGCAGCTTGGTTCGACCCAGTGGTAGCGAGCAGTACTTC. The V and J genes are TRBV5-1 and TRBJ2-7, with D unclear. There are 15 residues in the CDR3. CDR1 is SGHRS and CDR2 is YFSETQ in the germline V gene. Trimming left V 0 bases short and J 6 bases short, with 16 bases between.

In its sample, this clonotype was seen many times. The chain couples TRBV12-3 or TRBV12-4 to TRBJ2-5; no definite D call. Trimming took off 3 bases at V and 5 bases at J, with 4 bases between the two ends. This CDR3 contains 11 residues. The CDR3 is CASSLYETQYF. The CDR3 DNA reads TGTGCCAGCAGTTTGTATGAGACCCAGTACTTC.

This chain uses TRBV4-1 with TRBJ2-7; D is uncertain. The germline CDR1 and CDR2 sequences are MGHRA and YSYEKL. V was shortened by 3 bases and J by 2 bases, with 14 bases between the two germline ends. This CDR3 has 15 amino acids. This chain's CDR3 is CASSHPSSTAYEQYF. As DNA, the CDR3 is TGCGCCAGCAGCCACCCGTCATCCACCGCCTACGAGCAGTACTTC.

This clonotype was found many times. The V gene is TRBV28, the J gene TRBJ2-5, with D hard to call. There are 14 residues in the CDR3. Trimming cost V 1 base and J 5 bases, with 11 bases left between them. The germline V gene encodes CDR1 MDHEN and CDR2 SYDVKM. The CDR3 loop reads CASSLSSRRETQYF. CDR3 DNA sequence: TGTGCCAGCAGTTTATCGTCTAGACGCGAGACCCAGTACTTC.

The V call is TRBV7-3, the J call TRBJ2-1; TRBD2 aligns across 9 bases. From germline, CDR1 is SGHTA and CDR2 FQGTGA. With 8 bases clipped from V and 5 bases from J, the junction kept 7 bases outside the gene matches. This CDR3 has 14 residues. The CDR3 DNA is TGTGCCAGCTCCCCAGCGGGAGGCAACAATGAGCAGTTCTTC. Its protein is CASSPAGGNNEQFF. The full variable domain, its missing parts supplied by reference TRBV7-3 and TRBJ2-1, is GAGVSQTPSNKVTEKGKYVELRCDPISGHTALYWYRQSLGQGPEFLIYFQGTGAADDSGLPNDRFFAVRPEGSVSTLKIQRTERGDSAVYLCASSPAGGNNEQFFGPGTRLTVL.

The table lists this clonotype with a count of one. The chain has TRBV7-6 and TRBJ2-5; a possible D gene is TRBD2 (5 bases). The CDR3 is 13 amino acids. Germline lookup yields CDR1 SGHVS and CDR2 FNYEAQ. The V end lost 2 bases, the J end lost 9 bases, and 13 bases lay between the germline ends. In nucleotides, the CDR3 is TGTGCCAGCAGCTTATCTAGCATCTCCGCCCAGTACTTC. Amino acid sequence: CASSLSSISAQYF.

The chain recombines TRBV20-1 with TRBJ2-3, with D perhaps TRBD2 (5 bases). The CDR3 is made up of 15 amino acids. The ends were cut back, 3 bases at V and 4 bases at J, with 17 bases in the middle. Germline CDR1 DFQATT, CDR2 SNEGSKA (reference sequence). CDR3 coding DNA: TGCAGTGCTAGCCACGGAAGAGGGAGCGCAGATACGCAGTATTTT. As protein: CSASHGRGSADTQYF.

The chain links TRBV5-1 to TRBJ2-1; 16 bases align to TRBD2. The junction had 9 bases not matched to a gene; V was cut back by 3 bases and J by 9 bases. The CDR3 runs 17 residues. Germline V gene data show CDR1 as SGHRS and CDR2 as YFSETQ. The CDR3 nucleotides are TGCGCCAGCAGCTCCCCGGGACTAGCGGGAGGGACCAGTGAGCAGTTCTTC. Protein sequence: CASSSPGLAGGTSEQFF.

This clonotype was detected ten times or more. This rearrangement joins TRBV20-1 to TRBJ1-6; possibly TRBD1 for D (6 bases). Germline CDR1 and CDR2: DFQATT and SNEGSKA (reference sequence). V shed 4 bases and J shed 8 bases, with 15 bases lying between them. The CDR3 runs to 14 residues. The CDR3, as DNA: TGCAGTGCTAAAGGGGGGTTTAGTGATTCACCCCTCCACTTT. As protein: CSAKGGFSDSPLHF.

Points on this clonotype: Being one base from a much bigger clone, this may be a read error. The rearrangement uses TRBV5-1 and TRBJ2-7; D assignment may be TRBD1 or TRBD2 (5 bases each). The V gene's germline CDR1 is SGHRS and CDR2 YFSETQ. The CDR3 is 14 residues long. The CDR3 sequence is CASSETGTNYEQHF. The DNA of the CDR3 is TGCGCCAGCAGCGAAACCGGGACGAACTACGAGCAGCACTTC.

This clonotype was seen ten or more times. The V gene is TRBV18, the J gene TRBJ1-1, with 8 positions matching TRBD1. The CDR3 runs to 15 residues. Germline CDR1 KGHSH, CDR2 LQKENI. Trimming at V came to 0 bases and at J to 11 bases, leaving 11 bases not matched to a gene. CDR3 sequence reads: CASSPPATGVEWAFF. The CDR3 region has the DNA TGTGCCAGCTCACCACCGGCGACAGGGGTCGAGTGGGCTTTCTTT.

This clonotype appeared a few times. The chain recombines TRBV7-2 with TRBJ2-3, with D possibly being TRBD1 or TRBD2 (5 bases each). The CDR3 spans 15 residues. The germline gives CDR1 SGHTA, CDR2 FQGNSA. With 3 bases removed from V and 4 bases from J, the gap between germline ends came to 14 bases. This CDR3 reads CASSLGTSGADTQYF. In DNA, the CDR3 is TGTGCCAGCAGCTTGGGGACCTCCGGGGCAGATACGCAGTATTTT.

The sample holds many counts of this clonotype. The CDR3 protein is CASSPTRNTGELFF. The CDR3 DNA is TGTGCCAGCTCACCTACACGGAACACCGGGGAGCTGTTTTTT. The chain combines TRBV18 with TRBJ2-2; no reliable D call. The germline V gene has CDR1 KGHSH and CDR2 LQKENI. V dropped 3 bases and J dropped 1 base, with 6 bases sitting between them. This CDR3 has 14 amino acids.

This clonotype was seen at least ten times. The CDR3 region is CSARAFGGRVATGELFF. Here the CDR3 DNA reads TGCAGTGCTAGAGCATTCGGTGGGAGGGTGGCCACCGGGGAGCTGTTTTTT. V is TRBV20-1 and J is TRBJ2-2, with 7 bases that match TRBD2. The CDR3 has 17 amino acids. V lost 1 base to trimming and J lost 4 bases; unmatched junction nucleotides: 12. Looked up from germline, CDR1 is DFQATT and CDR2 is SNEGSKA (reference sequence).

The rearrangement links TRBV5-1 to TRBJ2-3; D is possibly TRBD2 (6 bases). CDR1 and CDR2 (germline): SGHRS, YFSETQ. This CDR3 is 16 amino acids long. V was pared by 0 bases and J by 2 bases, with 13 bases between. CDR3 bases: TGCGCCAGCAGCTTGGTGGCGGGACTTTTCACAGATACGCAGTATTTT. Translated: CASSLVAGLFTDTQYF.

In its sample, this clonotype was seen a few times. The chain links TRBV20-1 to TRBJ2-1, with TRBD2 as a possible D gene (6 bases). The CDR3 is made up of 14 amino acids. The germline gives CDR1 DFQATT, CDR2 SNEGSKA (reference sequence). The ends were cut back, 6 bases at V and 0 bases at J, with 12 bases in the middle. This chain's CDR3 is CSASGLRSYNEQFF. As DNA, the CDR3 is TGCAGTGCCTCGGGACTCCGCTCCTACAATGAGCAGTTCTTC.

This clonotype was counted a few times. The CDR3 here is CASDRGYTDTQYF. CDR3 DNA: TGTGCCAGCGATAGGGGGTACACAGATACGCAGTATTTT. The rearrangement uses TRBV12-3 or TRBV12-4 and TRBJ2-3; possible D gene TRBD1, 6 bases. The CDR3 totals 13 residues. The ends were cut back, 8 bases at V and 2 bases at J, with 11 bases in the middle.

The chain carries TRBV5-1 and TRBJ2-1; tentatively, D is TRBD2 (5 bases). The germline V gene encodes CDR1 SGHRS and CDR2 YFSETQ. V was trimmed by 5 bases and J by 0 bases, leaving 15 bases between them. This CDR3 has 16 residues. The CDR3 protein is CASSLPDLSSYNEQFF. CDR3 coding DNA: TGCGCCAGCAGTTTGCCGGACTTGAGCTCCTACAATGAGCAGTTCTTC.

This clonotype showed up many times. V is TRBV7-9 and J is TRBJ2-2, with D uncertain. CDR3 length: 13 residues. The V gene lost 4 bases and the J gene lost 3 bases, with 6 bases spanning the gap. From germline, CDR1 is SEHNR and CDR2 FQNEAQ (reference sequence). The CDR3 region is CASSSQYTGELFF. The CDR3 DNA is TGTGCCAGCAGCTCTCAATACACCGGGGAGCTGTTTTTT.

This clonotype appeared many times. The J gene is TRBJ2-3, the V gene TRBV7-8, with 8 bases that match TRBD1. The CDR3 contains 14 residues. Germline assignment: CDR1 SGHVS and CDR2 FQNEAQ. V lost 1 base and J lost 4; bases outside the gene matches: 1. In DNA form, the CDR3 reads TGTGCCAGCAGCTTAGAGACAGGGGCAGATACGCAGTATTTT. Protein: CASSLETGADTQYF.

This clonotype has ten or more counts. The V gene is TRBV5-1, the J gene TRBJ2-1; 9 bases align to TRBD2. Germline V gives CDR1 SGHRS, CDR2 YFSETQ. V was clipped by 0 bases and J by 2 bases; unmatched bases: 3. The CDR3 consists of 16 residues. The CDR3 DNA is TGCGCCAGCAGCTTGGGAGCGGGAGGCGCCTACAATGAGCAGTTCTTC. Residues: CASSLGAGGAYNEQFF.

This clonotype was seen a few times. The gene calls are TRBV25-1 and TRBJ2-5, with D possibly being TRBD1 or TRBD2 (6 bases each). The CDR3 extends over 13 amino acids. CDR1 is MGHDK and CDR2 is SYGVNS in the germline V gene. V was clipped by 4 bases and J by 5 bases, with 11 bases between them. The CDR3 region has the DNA TGTGCCAGCAGTGGGAGGGGGTTCGAGACCCAGTACTTC. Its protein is CASSGRGFETQYF.

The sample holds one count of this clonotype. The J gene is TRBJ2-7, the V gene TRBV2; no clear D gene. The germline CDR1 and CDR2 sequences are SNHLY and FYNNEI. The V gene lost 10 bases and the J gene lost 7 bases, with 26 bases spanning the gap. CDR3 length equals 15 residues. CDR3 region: CATLRDRTVPLEQYF. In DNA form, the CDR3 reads TGTGCCACTCTACGAGACCGAACAGTCCCCCTAGAGCAGTACTTC.

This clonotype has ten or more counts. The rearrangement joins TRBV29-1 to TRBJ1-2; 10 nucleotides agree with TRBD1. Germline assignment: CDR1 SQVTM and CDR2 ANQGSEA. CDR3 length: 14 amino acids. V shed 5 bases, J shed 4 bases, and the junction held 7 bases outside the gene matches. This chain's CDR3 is CSVKPDRGAYGYTF. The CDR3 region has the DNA TGCAGCGTTAAACCGGACAGGGGGGCCTATGGCTACACCTTC.